The 6 T cell receptor beta chains below all came from one sample that was sequenced in a study of cytomegalovirus exposure and HLA in healthy donors. Primers for the PCR totalled 60 Vbeta and 13 Jbeta. Measured with immunoSEQ multiplex PCR; TCRdb has only the in-frame clones, and not every one. This table has around 140,000 clones, approximately 84% appearing once. The sequenced material came from PBMCs. These receptors originate from a man aged 25 to 40 in good health and CMV-seropositive.

This clone was observed a few times. The chain couples TRBV5-1 to TRBJ1-1, with D possibly TRBD1 on 5 matching bases. The CDR3 sequence is 12 residues long. Trimming shortened V by 1 base and J by 6 bases, and 7 bases separated the two germline ends. The germline V gene has CDR1 SGHRS and CDR2 YFSETQ. The CDR3 region is CASSLLGPEAFF. In DNA form, the CDR3 reads TGCGCCAGCAGCTTGTTGGGGCCTGAAGCTTTCTTT.

V is TRBV28 and J is TRBJ2-2; weak D call: TRBD2 (5 bases). Per the germline V gene, CDR1 is MDHEN and CDR2 is SYDVKM. V lost 2 bases, J lost 7 bases, and 11 bases lay in between. This CDR3 has 14 amino acids. The CDR3 spells CASSLGPRGGELFF. CDR3 nucleotides: TGTGCCAGCAGTTTAGGGCCCCGGGGCGGGGAGCTGTTTTTT.

CDR3 sequence (DNA): TGCAGCGGGGGAGAATCAGAGACCCAGTACTTC. Translation: CSGGESETQYF. V is TRBV29-1 and J is TRBJ2-5; maybe TRBD2 (5 bases). This CDR3 contains 11 residues. Germline loops: CDR1 SQVTM, CDR2 ANQGSEA. V lost 7 bases to trimming and J lost 4 bases, with 10 bases between them.

CDR3 coding DNA: TGTGCCAGCAGGAGGACTAGCGGTTCCTACGAGCAGTACTTC. Translated: CASRRTSGSYEQYF. This chain links TRBV2 with TRBJ2-7, with 10 positions matching TRBD2. V was pared by 6 bases and J by 1 base, with 3 bases of the junction left unmatched. The CDR3 length is 14 residues. CDR1 and CDR2 (germline): SNHLY, FYNNEI.

This clone was detected once. J is TRBJ2-5 and V is TRBV13; D perhaps matches TRBD2 (6 bases). This CDR3 contains 13 residues. The germline CDR1 and CDR2 sequences are PRHDT and FYEKMQ (reference sequence). With 5 bases removed from V and 2 bases from J, the gap between germline ends came to 9 bases. The CDR3 here is CASSERGQETQYF. CDR3 nucleotides: TGTGCCAGCAGCGAACGGGGGCAAGAGACCCAGTACTTC.

This chain links TRBV27 with TRBJ2-7; TRBD1 agrees at 7 bases. V lost 2 bases, J lost 1 base, and 2 bases stayed unmatched. Germline V gives CDR1 MNHEY, CDR2 SMNVEV (reference sequence). The CDR3 extends over 14 amino acids. DNA of the CDR3: TGTGCCAGCAGTTTAACGGGACAGTCCTACGAGCAGTACTTC. Protein sequence: CASSLTGQSYEQYF.